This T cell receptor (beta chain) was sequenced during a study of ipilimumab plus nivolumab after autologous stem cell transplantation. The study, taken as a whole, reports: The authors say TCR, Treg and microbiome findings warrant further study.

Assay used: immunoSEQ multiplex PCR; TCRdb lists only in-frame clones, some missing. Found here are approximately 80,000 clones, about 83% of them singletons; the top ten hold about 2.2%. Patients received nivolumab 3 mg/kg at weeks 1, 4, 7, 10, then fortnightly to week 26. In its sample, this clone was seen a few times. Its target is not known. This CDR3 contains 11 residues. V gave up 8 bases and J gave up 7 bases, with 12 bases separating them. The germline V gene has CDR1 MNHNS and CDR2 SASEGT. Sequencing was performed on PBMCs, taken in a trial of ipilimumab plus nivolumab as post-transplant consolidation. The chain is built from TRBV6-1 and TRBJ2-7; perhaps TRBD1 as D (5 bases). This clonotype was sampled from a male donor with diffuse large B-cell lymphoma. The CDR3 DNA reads TGTGCCAGCTATGAAAAGGGGGAGCAGTACTTC. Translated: CASYEKGEQYF.